The 30 T cell receptor beta chains below all came from one sample that was sequenced in a study of blood T cell repertoires in COVID-19. Assay: immunoSEQ multiplex PCR; the TCRdb copy retains only in-frame clones and omits some. The sample gives 200,000 to 250,000 clones, more than 85% of which show up once; 10% is in the top ten. Material for sequencing was peripheral blood. The receptors derive from a woman aged 50 to 65 with COVID-19, enrolled during active disease.

The DNA of the CDR3 is TGTGCCAGCGGCCAGGGACAGGGGATAGGCTACGAGCAGTACTTC. This gives the protein CASGQGQGIGYEQYF. This sequence joins TRBV6-1 and TRBJ2-7; 10 positions match TRBD1. This CDR3 contains 15 residues. Germline CDR1 MNHNS, CDR2 SASEGT. J was trimmed by 3 bases and V by 8 bases; bases with no gene match: 10.

The chain uses TRBV4-1 and TRBJ2-3, with no clear D. Trimming shortened V by 2 bases and J by 6 bases, and 9 bases separated the two germline ends. CDR3 length: 13 residues. Germline CDR1 MGHRA, CDR2 YSYEKL. Here the CDR3 reads CASSQSDADTQYF. In DNA form, the CDR3 reads TGCGCCAGCAGCCAAAGCGACGCGGATACGCAGTATTTT.

The rearrangement joins TRBV15 to TRBJ1-4, with D unresolved. CDR1 is LNHNV, CDR2 YYDKDF, per germline (reference sequence). Trimming removed 8 bases at V and 1 base at J, with 14 bases between. This CDR3 spans 15 amino acids. CDR3 in DNA: TGTGCCACCTCCGGTAAAAAACTAACTAATGAAAAACTGTTTTTT. Protein: CATSGKKLTNEKLFF.

This clone was counted a few times. This chain joins TRBV5-6 and TRBJ1-2; 10 bases are shared with TRBD1. Germline trimming cut 2 bases from V and 2 bases from J; bases unmatched to any gene: 3. The CDR3 totals 15 residues. From germline, CDR1 is SGHDT and CDR2 YYEEEE. Here the CDR3 reads CASSLGQGGNYGYTF. DNA for the CDR3: TGTGCCAGCAGCTTAGGACAGGGGGGAAACTATGGCTACACCTTC.

The rearrangement links TRBV6-5 to TRBJ2-7; possibly TRBD1 for D (6 bases). The CDR3 spans 13 residues. V was trimmed by 11 bases and J by 9 bases, leaving 23 bases between them. Germline values: CDR1 MNHEY, CDR2 SVGAGI. CDR3 sequence reads: CAHSREQGVGQYV. DNA of the CDR3: TGTGCCCATTCTAGGGAACAGGGCGTGGGGCAGTACGTC.

This chain connects TRBV10-2 to TRBJ1-2; 8 positions agree with TRBD1. J lost 5 bases, V lost 2 bases, and 1 base had no gene match. The CDR3 consists of 13 residues. Per germline, CDR1 WSHSY and CDR2 SAAADI. CDR3 protein: CASSETGGYGYTF. The CDR3 bases are TGCGCCAGCAGTGAGACAGGGGGATATGGCTACACCTTC.

A few counts support this clone. The chain combines TRBV6-6 with TRBJ2-1, with TRBD2 matching 12 bases. The CDR3 runs to 14 residues. Germline V gene lookup returns CDR1 MNHNY and CDR2 SVGAGI (reference sequence). The J segment lost 6 bases and the V segment lost 10 bases, leaving 7 bases of the junction unmatched. The CDR3 is CATTSGGRGNEQFF. CDR3 DNA: TGTGCCACAACTAGCGGGGGGAGGGGCAATGAGCAGTTCTTC.

The gene calls are TRBV12-5 and TRBJ1-5; 8 positions agree with TRBD1. The CDR3 loop spans 13 amino acids. Germline CDR1 and CDR2: LGHNT and FRNRAP. V was clipped by 5 bases and J by 7 bases; unmatched bases: 4. The CDR3 DNA follows: TGTGCTAGTGGTACAGGGGGAGGACAGCCCCAGCATTTT. Translated, it gives CASGTGGGQPQHF.

The chain has TRBV6-9 and TRBJ2-4; D ambiguous. The ends were cut back, 2 bases at V and 0 bases at J, with 5 bases in the middle. The CDR3 has 14 residues. Germline values: CDR1 MNHGY, CDR2 SVAAGI. Written as DNA, the CDR3 is TGTGCCAGCAGTTATGTTATAGCCAAAAACATTCAGTACTTC. As protein: CASSYVIAKNIQYF.

The chain couples TRBV6-2 or TRBV6-3 to TRBJ1-1; D remains unclear. Germline V gene lookup returns CDR1 MNHEY and CDR2 SVGEGT. The CDR3 covers 14 residues. Trimming removed 4 bases at V and 4 bases at J, with 13 bases between. This CDR3 is CASSSRGTATEAFF. The CDR3 DNA is TGTGCCAGCAGTTCCCGTGGAACAGCCACTGAAGCTTTCTTT.

The chain recombines TRBV5-1 with TRBJ2-2, with 12 bases that match TRBD1. V lost 4 bases, J lost 5 bases, and 9 bases stayed unmatched. The germline CDR1 and CDR2 sequences are SGHRS and YFSETQ. CDR3 size: 17 residues. The CDR3 DNA is TGCGCCAGCAGCCCTGGGACAGGGGGCTTTAAGACCGGGGAGCTGTTTTTT. This translates into CASSPGTGGFKTGELFF.

The V call is TRBV30, the J call TRBJ1-2; D gene unclear. Germline CDR1 and CDR2: GTSNPN and SVGIG (reference sequence). Trimming pared 3 bases from V and 5 bases from J, leaving 13 bases between. This CDR3 has 13 amino acids. The CDR3 loop is CAWRWAGGYGYTF. For the CDR3, the DNA is TGTGCCTGGAGATGGGCGGGAGGGTATGGCTACACCTTC.

The CDR3 region is CASSSGGTANSPPLHF. The CDR3 region has the DNA TGTGCCAGTAGTTCTGGGGGGACGGCTAATTCACCGCCCCTCCACTTT. This chain connects TRBV19 to TRBJ1-6, with a weak D call TRBD1 (5 bases). The CDR3 is 16 residues long. The germline V gene has CDR1 LNHDA and CDR2 SQIVND (reference sequence). Trimming removed 5 bases from V and 13 bases from J, with 24 bases in between.

This chain links TRBV4-3 with TRBJ2-1; D might be TRBD2 (5 bases). Germline CDR1 is LGHNA and CDR2 is YSLEER. The CDR3 covers 13 residues. V was pared by 0 bases and J by 8 bases, with 8 bases between. The CDR3 DNA reads TGCGCCAGCAGCCAAGAAGGAGGATATGAGCAGTTCTTC. Its protein product is CASSQEGGYEQFF.

The rearrangement uses TRBV27 and TRBJ2-2, with a tentative D call TRBD1 (5 bases). Germline CDR1 reads MNHEY; CDR2 reads SMNVEV (reference sequence). The CDR3 runs 15 residues. V shed 2 bases and J shed 5 bases, with 12 bases lying between them. In nucleotides, the CDR3 is TGTGCCAGCAGTTTAATGGGGCAACCGACCGGGGAGCTGTTTTTT. This sequence encodes CASSLMGQPTGELFF.

The V and J genes are TRBV28 and TRBJ1-5; possible D gene TRBD1, 6 bases. CDR3 size: 14 residues. V lost 3 bases and J 5 bases, leaving 11 bases between the germline ends. Per the germline V gene, CDR1 is MDHEN and CDR2 is SYDVKM. CDR3 sequence reads: CASSFVTGDQPQHF. CDR3 bases: TGTGCCAGCAGTTTCGTGACAGGAGATCAGCCCCAGCATTTT.

Regarding this clone: The same CDR3 also results from other DNA sequences found in this sample. The rearrangement links TRBV12-3 or TRBV12-4 to TRBJ1-5; no definite D call. The CDR3 covers 11 residues. V lost 6 bases, J lost 3 bases, and 3 bases lay in between. CDR3 nucleotide sequence: TGTGCCAGCAGCCTCAATCAGCCCCAGCATTTT. Amino acid sequence: CASSLNQPQHF.

This clone was found once. The rearrangement uses TRBV4-1 and TRBJ1-1; D ambiguous. From germline, CDR1 is MGHRA and CDR2 YSYEKL. Trimming removed 6 bases at V and 0 bases at J, with 11 bases between. This CDR3 is 14 amino acids long. The CDR3 bases are TGCGCCAGCAGTCCCGAACAGATGAACACTGAAGCTTTCTTT. It yields the protein CASSPEQMNTEAFF.

The V gene is TRBV5-1, the J gene TRBJ1-1; a weak D match, TRBD1 (6 bases). This CDR3 has 15 amino acids. Germline V gene lookup returns CDR1 SGHRS and CDR2 YFSETQ. The V gene lost 4 bases and the J gene lost 5 bases, with 18 bases spanning the gap. The CDR3 region is CASSPLVGRGTEAFF. Written as DNA, the CDR3 is TGCGCCAGCAGCCCCCTCGTAGGGAGGGGGACTGAAGCTTTCTTT.

The chain joins TRBV6-2 or TRBV6-3 to TRBJ2-7, with D possibly matching TRBD1 (6 bases). V dropped 5 bases and J dropped 6 bases, with 17 bases sitting between them. The CDR3 is made up of 14 amino acids. CDR1 and CDR2 (germline): MNHEY, SVGEGT. The CDR3 here is CASSATTGSGEQYF. CDR3 DNA sequence: TGTGCCAGCAGTGCGACTACAGGGTCCGGCGAGCAGTACTTC.

This clone was counted a few times. V gene TRBV10-2 combines with J gene TRBJ1-6; D is perhaps TRBD1 (6 bases). Germline V gives CDR1 WSHSY, CDR2 SAAADI. Trimming took 6 bases from V and 13 from J, leaving 13 bases between them. The CDR3 contains 12 residues. CDR3 amino acids: CASSLQGGPLHF. CDR3 sequence (DNA): TGCGCCAGCAGCTTACAGGGAGGGCCCCTCCACTTT.

CDR3 protein: CASQGAEANYGYTF. The CDR3 DNA reads as TGTGCCAGCCAGGGGGCGGAGGCTAACTATGGCTACACCTTC. The chain carries TRBV5-5 and TRBJ1-2; 8 positions agree with TRBD1. This CDR3 has 14 amino acids. The germline gives CDR1 SGHKS, CDR2 YYEKEE (reference sequence). After removal of 7 bases from V and 0 bases from J, the junction contained 5 bases not matched to a gene.

This clone was observed at least ten times. The chain recombines TRBV28 with TRBJ1-5, with 8 bases identical to TRBD1. J lost 5 bases, V lost 5 bases, and 5 bases had no gene match. This CDR3 has 14 amino acids. CDR1 and CDR2 from the germline V gene are MDHEN and SYDVKM. Here the CDR3 DNA reads TGTGCCAGCAGTCTCGACAGGGGCCATCAGCCCCAGCATTTT. Its protein is CASSLDRGHQPQHF.

The chain combines TRBV7-9 with TRBJ2-2; the D gene is possibly TRBD1 (5 bases). Trimming left V 5 bases short and J 5 bases short, with 18 bases between. The CDR3 covers 16 residues. Germline CDR1 is SEHNR and CDR2 is FQNEAQ (reference sequence). The CDR3 DNA sequence: TGTGCCAGCAGCCCTCTGGGCCAGGGCAGGACCGGGGAGCTGTTTTTT. Protein product: CASSPLGQGRTGELFF.

The gene calls are TRBV19 and TRBJ2-2; 10 positions match TRBD1. The CDR3 sequence is 14 residues long. The germline CDR1 and CDR2 sequences are LNHDA and SQIVND (reference sequence). V was clipped by 8 bases and J by 5 bases; unmatched bases: 5. The CDR3 region is CASWDRGETGELFF. As DNA, the CDR3 is TGTGCCAGTTGGGACAGGGGAGAAACCGGGGAGCTGTTTTTT. The whole variable domain, remainder taken from reference TRBV19 and TRBJ2-2, is DGGITQSPKYLFRKEGQNVTLSCEQNLNHDAMYWYRQDPGQGLRLIYYSQIVNDFQKGDIAEGYSVSREKKESFPLTVTSAQKNPTAFYLCASWDRGETGELFFGEGSRLTVL.

The V and J genes are TRBV5-8 and TRBJ2-1; TRBD2 is a possible D gene (6 bases). The V gene's germline CDR1 is SGHTS and CDR2 YDEGEE. The CDR3 loop spans 15 amino acids. Trimming left V 0 bases short and J 7 bases short, with 14 bases between. The CDR3 protein is CASSLVGRAGNEQFF. As DNA, the CDR3 is TGTGCCAGCAGCTTGGTAGGTAGGGCGGGGAATGAGCAGTTCTTC.

The gene calls are TRBV6-1 and TRBJ1-6; D is unresolved. Germline V CDR1 and CDR2: MNHNS, SASEGT. Trimming took 3 bases from V and 7 from J, leaving 7 bases between them. The CDR3 has 13 residues. The CDR3 here is CASSDSENSPLHF. The CDR3 DNA is TGTGCCAGCAGTGATTCTGAGAATTCACCCCTCCACTTT.

The rearrangement uses TRBV27 and TRBJ1-1, with 7 nucleotides matching TRBD1. V shed 4 bases and J 5 bases; nucleotides not matched to a gene: 7. The CDR3 has 14 amino acids. CDR1 MNHEY and CDR2 SMNVEV come from the germline V gene (reference sequence). The CDR3 sequence is CASSSQTGSTEAFF. In DNA form, the CDR3 reads TGTGCCAGCAGTTCCCAGACAGGGTCGACTGAAGCTTTCTTT.

This clone was seen once. The V gene is TRBV19, the J gene TRBJ2-6; tentatively, D is TRBD2 (5 bases). CDR3 length equals 16 residues. The germline V gene encodes CDR1 LNHDA and CDR2 SQIVND (reference sequence). Trimming removed 2 bases from V and 0 bases from J, with 8 bases in between. The DNA of the CDR3 is TGTGCCAGTAGTATATCGGGGAACTCTGGGGCCAACGTCCTGACTTTC. This encodes CASSISGNSGANVLTF.

J is TRBJ2-1 and V is TRBV28; 12 bases align to TRBD2. CDR1 is MDHEN, CDR2 SYDVKM, per germline. CDR3 length: 17 residues. V shed 4 bases and J 4 bases; nucleotides not matched to a gene: 8. CDR3 protein: CASSSPASGGVYNEQFF. The CDR3 DNA reads as TGTGCCAGCAGTTCCCCGGCTAGCGGGGGGGTGTACAATGAGCAGTTCTTC.